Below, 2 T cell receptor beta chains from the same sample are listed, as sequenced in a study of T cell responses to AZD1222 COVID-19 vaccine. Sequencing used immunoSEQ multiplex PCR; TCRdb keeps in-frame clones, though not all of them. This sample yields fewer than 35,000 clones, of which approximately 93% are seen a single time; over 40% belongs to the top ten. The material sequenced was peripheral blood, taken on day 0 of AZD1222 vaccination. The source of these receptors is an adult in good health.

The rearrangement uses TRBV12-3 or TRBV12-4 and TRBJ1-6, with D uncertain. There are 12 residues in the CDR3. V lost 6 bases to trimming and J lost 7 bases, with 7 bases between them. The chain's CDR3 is CASSLGNSPLHF. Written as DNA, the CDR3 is TGTGCCAGCAGCCTAGGGAATTCACCCCTCCACTTT.

CDR3: CASSKSLGLHYEQYF. The CDR3 DNA reads TGTGCCAGCTCTAAATCGCTGGGACTACACTACGAGCAGTACTTC. This chain joins TRBV7-9 and TRBJ2-7, with 7 bases aligning to TRBD2. This CDR3 contains 15 residues. V was pared by 8 bases and J by 3 bases, with 13 bases of the junction left unmatched. The V gene's germline CDR1 is SEHNR and CDR2 FQNEAQ (reference sequence). The full variable domain, in which reference TRBV7-9 and TRBJ2-7 provide the parts outside the CDR3, is DTGVSQNPRHKITKRGQNVTFRCDPISEHNRLYWYRQTLGQGPEFLTYFQNEAQLEKSRLLSDRFSAERPKGSFSTLEIQRTEQGDSAMYLCASSKSLGLHYEQYFGPGTRLTVT.